What follows are 24 T cell receptor beta chains derived from one specimen sequenced in a study of blood T cell repertoires in COVID-19. Sequenced by immunoSEQ multiplex PCR; TCRdb stores in-frame clones only, minus some. Of around 300,000 clones in the sample, more than 80% were seen once. Sequencing input: peripheral blood. These receptors were obtained from a woman in her 50s with COVID-19, enrolled during active disease.

This clone was picked up one time. The chain uses TRBV19 and TRBJ1-3; 7 positions agree with TRBD1. Looked up from germline, CDR1 is LNHDA and CDR2 is SQIVND (reference sequence). This CDR3 has 15 residues. The trim removed 8 bases at V and 0 bases at J, leaving 7 bases unmatched. As DNA, the CDR3 is TGTGCCAGTTCGCCTCGGGACAGCTCTGGAAACACCATATATTTT. This encodes CASSPRDSSGNTIYF.

V is TRBV25-1 and J is TRBJ2-7, with TRBD1 identical over 8 bases. Germline V gene lookup returns CDR1 MGHDK and CDR2 SYGVNS. With V trimmed by 4 bases and J by 1 base, 3 bases remained unmatched. The CDR3 sequence is 14 residues long. As DNA, the CDR3 is TGTGCCAGCAGTGCTACAGGGGGATCCTACGAGCAGTACTTC. Translation gives CASSATGGSYEQYF.

This sequence joins TRBV5-1 and TRBJ1-4; D not resolved. Germline values: CDR1 SGHRS, CDR2 YFSETQ. Trimming cost V 6 bases and J 4 bases, with 13 bases left between them. CDR3 length equals 14 residues. The CDR3: CASKLSRHNEKLFF. The CDR3 bases are TGCGCCAGCAAACTATCACGGCATAATGAAAAACTGTTTTTT.

The rearrangement links TRBV4-2 to TRBJ2-7, with 8 bases identical to TRBD1. Trimming cost V 3 bases and J 2 bases; bases outside gene matches: 9. The CDR3 loop spans 16 amino acids. Per the germline V gene, CDR1 is LGHNA and CDR2 is YNFKEQ. The CDR3 sequence: CASSHPKGQEPYEQYF. The CDR3 DNA sequence: TGTGCCAGCAGCCACCCCAAGGGACAGGAGCCCTACGAGCAGTACTTC.

The chain employs TRBV7-3 and TRBJ2-1; 9 bases match TRBD2. Trimming removed 3 bases from V and 3 bases from J; junction bases left unmatched: 3. Germline V gene sequence: CDR1 SGHTA, CDR2 FQGTGA. There are 15 residues in the CDR3. Here the CDR3 reads CASSFGTSNYNEQFF. CDR3 nucleotides: TGTGCCAGCAGCTTTGGGACTAGCAACTACAATGAGCAGTTCTTC.

J is TRBJ1-6 and V is TRBV11-2, with D possibly being TRBD1 (5 bases). CDR3 length: 16 residues. The V gene's germline CDR1 is SGHAT and CDR2 FQNNGV. V lost 3 bases and J 6 bases, leaving 15 bases between the germline ends. CDR3 DNA sequence: TGTGCCAGCAGCTTGAACAGGCCCAAAGCTAATTCACCCCTCCACTTT. Its translation is CASSLNRPKANSPLHF.

This clone was counted a single time. This rearrangement joins TRBV11-3 to TRBJ2-3; D unresolved. Germline V gene lookup returns CDR1 SGHNT and CDR2 YENEEA. The CDR3 length is 14 residues. V lost 0 bases, J lost 6 bases, and 10 bases lay in between. The CDR3 DNA follows: TGTGCCAGCAGCTTAGATCCTACCGGGGATACGCAGTATTTT. Translated: CASSLDPTGDTQYF.

V gene TRBV2 combines with J gene TRBJ2-1; 8 bases agree with TRBD1. The V and J ends lost 7 bases and 5 bases, in that order; junction bases with no gene match: 7. Germline V CDR1 and CDR2: SNHLY, FYNNEI. The CDR3 covers 14 residues. For the CDR3, the DNA is TGTGCCAGCAAAGTCGGACAGGGCCACAATGAGCAGTTCTTC. Its translation is CASKVGQGHNEQFF.

This clone was seen just once. V and J are TRBV5-1 and TRBJ2-3, with 8 bases aligning to TRBD2. The ends lost 2 bases at V and 5 bases at J; junction bases unmatched: 7. Germline values: CDR1 SGHRS, CDR2 YFSETQ. The CDR3 consists of 15 residues. CDR3 nucleotides: TGCGCCAGCAGCTTTCTCGGGAGGGTTGGAGATACGCAGTATTTT. As protein: CASSFLGRVGDTQYF.

V is TRBV19 and J is TRBJ2-1; 15 bases are a match to TRBD2. From germline, CDR1 is LNHDA and CDR2 SQIVND (reference sequence). J was trimmed by 8 bases and V by 5 bases; bases with no gene match: 16. The CDR3 sequence is 19 residues long. The CDR3: CASSRDSIYGLAGGDEQFF. The CDR3 coding sequence is TGTGCCAGTAGTCGAGACAGTATATACGGACTAGCGGGAGGGGATGAGCAGTTCTTC.

The rearrangement joins TRBV19 to TRBJ1-1; no definite D call. The CDR3 is 11 amino acids. V lost 0 bases, J lost 11 bases, and 7 bases lay in between. Germline-derived CDR1 and CDR2 are LNHDA and SQIVND (reference sequence). The CDR3 DNA is TGTGCCAGTAGTATAGAAATCACTGCTTTCTTT. Amino acid sequence: CASSIEITAFF.

The genes are TRBV6-5 and TRBJ1-2; 7 bases agree with TRBD1. Germline CDR1 is MNHEY and CDR2 is SVGAGI. With V trimmed by 2 bases and J by 0 bases, 3 bases remained unmatched. The CDR3 spans 15 residues. The CDR3: CASSYGTASNYGYTF. DNA of the CDR3: TGTGCCAGCAGTTACGGGACAGCCTCTAACTATGGCTACACCTTC.

This rearrangement joins TRBV18 to TRBJ2-1, with 7 bases aligning to TRBD1. CDR1 is KGHSH, CDR2 LQKENI, per germline. CDR3 length: 12 residues. V lost 3 bases to trimming and J lost 14 bases; unmatched junction nucleotides: 7. CDR3 in DNA: TGTGCCAGCTCACCCCTCCGGGACAGAAAGTTCTTC. Translating gives CASSPLRDRKFF.

CDR3 coding DNA: TGCGCCAGCAGCCAAGAGGGGGCGGCCAAAAACATTCAGTACTTC. Its protein is CASSQEGAAKNIQYF. The chain carries TRBV4-1 and TRBJ2-4; TRBD1 might be the D (6 bases). The CDR3 is 15 amino acids. Germline V CDR1 and CDR2: MGHRA, YSYEKL. Trimming pared 0 bases from V and 1 base from J, leaving 7 bases between.

This clone has just a few counts. The chain combines TRBV6-5 with TRBJ2-7, with 7 bases that match TRBD2. Looked up from germline, CDR1 is MNHEY and CDR2 is SVGAGI. The V segment lost 8 bases and the J segment 0 bases; nucleotides outside the gene matches: 10. The CDR3 sequence is 15 residues long. The CDR3 loop reads CASVPGLVSSYEQYF. The CDR3 DNA sequence: TGTGCCAGCGTACCCGGACTAGTAAGCTCCTACGAGCAGTACTTC.

V and J are TRBV11-2 and TRBJ2-3, with a possible D match to TRBD2 (5 bases). V was shortened by 0 bases and J by 2 bases, with 18 bases between the two germline ends. The CDR3 is made up of 18 amino acids. CDR1 is SGHAT, CDR2 FQNNGV, per germline. The CDR3 coding sequence is TGTGCCAGCAGCTTAGATCGGCTTGTGTCTAGCTCCACAGATACGCAGTATTTT. Translation gives CASSLDRLVSSSTDTQYF.

The gene calls are TRBV7-2 and TRBJ1-3; TRBD1 might be the D (6 bases). Germline-derived CDR1 and CDR2 are SGHTA and FQGNSA. Trimming stripped 3 bases from V and 7 bases from J, with 10 bases between. The CDR3 loop spans 13 amino acids. This CDR3 is CASSFHRENTIYF. For the CDR3, the DNA is TGTGCCAGCAGCTTTCACAGGGAGAACACCATATATTTT.

This chain joins TRBV18 and TRBJ2-7, with TRBD1 as a possible D gene (6 bases). Germline V CDR1 and CDR2: KGHSH, LQKENI. The germline V and J ends were trimmed by 5 bases and 1 base, with 9 bases remaining between them. This CDR3 has 13 amino acids. The CDR3 DNA sequence: TGTGCCAGCTCAAGCGGACAGTCCTACGAGCAGTACTTC. Its translation is CASSSGQSYEQYF.

This chain uses TRBV5-6 with TRBJ2-7, with 15 bases that match TRBD2. Unmatched junction bases numbered 5, after V lost 4 bases and J lost 9 bases. CDR3 size: 14 residues. CDR1 and CDR2 (germline): SGHDT, YYEEEE. The CDR3 coding sequence is TGTGCCAGCAGCCGGACTAGCGGGAGGGCCCCGCAGTACTTC. The encoded protein is CASSRTSGRAPQYF.

V is TRBV9 and J is TRBJ1-1; possible D gene TRBD1, 5 bases. This CDR3 contains 15 residues. Per the germline V gene, CDR1 is SGDLS and CDR2 is YYNGEE. V was cut by 4 bases and J by 3 bases, with 16 bases left in between. Here the CDR3 DNA reads TGTGCCAGCAGCCGCTCGGGGGGTGGAGACACTGAAGCTTTCTTT. As protein: CASSRSGGGDTEAFF. Full variable domain (rest looked up from reference TRBV9 and TRBJ1-1): DSGVTQTPKHLITATGQRVTLRCSPRSGDLSVYWYQQSLDQGLQFLIQYYNGEERAKGNILERFSAQQFPDLHSELNLSSLELGDSALYFCASSRSGGGDTEAFFGQGTRLTVV.

This chain joins TRBV11-3 and TRBJ2-1; tentative D call: TRBD2 (5 bases). The germline V and J ends were trimmed by 5 bases and 0 bases, with 14 bases remaining between them. The CDR3 spans 16 residues. CDR1 SGHNT and CDR2 YENEEA come from the germline V gene. This CDR3 is CASSLRAATSYNEQFF. As DNA, the CDR3 is TGTGCCAGCAGCCTAAGAGCGGCAACCTCCTACAATGAGCAGTTCTTC.

This sequence joins TRBV3-1 (or the pseudogene TRBV3-2) and TRBJ2-3; D ambiguous. V shed 4 bases and J shed 4 bases, with 9 bases lying between them. The germline CDR1 and CDR2 sequences are LGHDT and YNNKEL (reference sequence). The CDR3 loop spans 13 amino acids. CDR3 DNA sequence: TGTGCCAGCAGCCTTCTCAGCGCAGATACGCAGTATTTT. Encoded protein: CASSLLSADTQYF.

The genes are TRBV11-2 and TRBJ1-4; maybe TRBD1 (5 bases). Germline loops: CDR1 SGHAT, CDR2 FQNNGV. The CDR3 sequence is 14 residues long. Trimming shortened V by 3 bases and J by 5 bases, and 10 bases separated the two germline ends. The CDR3 DNA is TGTGCCAGCAGCTTGATTAAGGGGAATGAAAAACTGTTTTTT. Its protein is CASSLIKGNEKLFF.

J is TRBJ1-6 and V is TRBV7-2; TRBD1 aligns across 9 bases. Germline V gene data show CDR1 as SGHTA and CDR2 as FQGNSA. The V gene end was trimmed by 4 bases and the J gene end by 5 bases; junction bases not matched to a gene: 6. There are 16 residues in the CDR3. The CDR3 DNA reads as TGTGCCAGCAGCTACGGGACAGGGATCGATAATTCACCCCTCCACTTT. Translating gives CASSYGTGIDNSPLHF.